The entry that follows covers one T cell receptor (beta chain) sequence. Its antigen is not identified. Distinct nucleotide sequences in the sample also encode this CDR3. The study enrolled healthy HIV-negative adults without recent acute infections or vaccinations as donors. Germline trimming cut 3 bases from V and 1 base from J; bases unmatched to any gene: 2. The CDR3 is 16 amino acids. Germline V gene data show CDR1 as KGHSH and CDR2 as LQKENI. This was a deep-level run. Here immunoSEQ multiplex PCR was the method, and the copy in TCRdb shows in-frame clones only, minus some. The table lists 800,000 to 1,200,000 clones, approximately 80% of them singletons. This entry comes from a study of shared clonotypes between healthy human individuals. Whole-study findings and limits: Naive subsets tended to show greater estimated richness than memory subsets. In contrast to clonotypes shared by all four donors, non-shared clonotypes had lower generation probabilities.

The source of this sequence is a man aged 18 to 35 in good health. Some clones in this sample may be carry-over from other donors' samples. Input material: memory CD4+ T cells from PBMCs. Documented subset: CD45RA-negative fraction. The rearrangement uses TRBV18 and TRBJ2-7; 14 bases fit TRBD2. DNA for the CDR3: TGTGCCAGCTCACCGGGACTAGCGGGAGTTTCCTACGAGCAGTACTTC. Translating it yields CASSPGLAGVSYEQYF.